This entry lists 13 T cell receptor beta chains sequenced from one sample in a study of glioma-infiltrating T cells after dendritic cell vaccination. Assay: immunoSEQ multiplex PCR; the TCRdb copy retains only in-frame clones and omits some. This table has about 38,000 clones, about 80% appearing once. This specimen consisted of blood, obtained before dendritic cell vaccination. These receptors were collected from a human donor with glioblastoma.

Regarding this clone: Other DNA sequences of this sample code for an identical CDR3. The CDR3 bases are TGCGCCAGCAGCGACAACAGGGTGAACACTGAAGCTTTCTTT. Protein product: CASSDNRVNTEAFF. J is TRBJ1-1 and V is TRBV4-1; tentatively, D is TRBD1 (6 bases). Between the trimmed V and J ends, which lost 5 bases and 0 bases, there was a span of 10 bases. This CDR3 is built from 14 residues. Germline V CDR1 and CDR2: MGHRA, YSYEKL.

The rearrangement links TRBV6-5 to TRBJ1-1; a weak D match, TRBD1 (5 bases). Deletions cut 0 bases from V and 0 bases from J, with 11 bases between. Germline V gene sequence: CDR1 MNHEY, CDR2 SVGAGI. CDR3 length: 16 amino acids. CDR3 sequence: CASSYSAAGLNTEAFF. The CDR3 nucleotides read TGTGCCAGCAGTTACTCCGCGGCAGGGCTGAACACTGAAGCTTTCTTT.

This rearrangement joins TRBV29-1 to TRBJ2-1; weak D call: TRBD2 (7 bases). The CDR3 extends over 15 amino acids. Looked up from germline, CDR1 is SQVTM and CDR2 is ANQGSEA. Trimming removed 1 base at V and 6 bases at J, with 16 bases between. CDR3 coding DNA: TGCAGCGTTGAAGTCTCTAGGGGGAGGGCCAATGAGCAGTTCTTC. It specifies CSVEVSRGRANEQFF.

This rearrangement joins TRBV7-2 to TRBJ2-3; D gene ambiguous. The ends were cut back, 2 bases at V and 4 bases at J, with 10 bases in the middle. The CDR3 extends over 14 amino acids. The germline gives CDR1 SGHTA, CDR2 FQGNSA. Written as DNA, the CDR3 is TGTGCCAGCAGCTTAAGAATCAGTCCAGATACGCAGTATTTT. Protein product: CASSLRISPDTQYF.

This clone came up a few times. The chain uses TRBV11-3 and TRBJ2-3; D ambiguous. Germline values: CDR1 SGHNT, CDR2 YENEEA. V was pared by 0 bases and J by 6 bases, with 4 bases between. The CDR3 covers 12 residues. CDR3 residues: CASSLEEDTQYF. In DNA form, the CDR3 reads TGTGCCAGCAGCTTAGAGGAGGATACGCAGTATTTT. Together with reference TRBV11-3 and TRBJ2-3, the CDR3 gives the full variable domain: EAGVVQSPRYKIIEKKQPVAFWCNPISGHNTLYWYLQNLGQGPELLIRYENEEAVDDSQLPKDRFSAERLKGVDSTLKIQPAELGDSAVYLCASSLEEDTQYFGPGTRLTVL.

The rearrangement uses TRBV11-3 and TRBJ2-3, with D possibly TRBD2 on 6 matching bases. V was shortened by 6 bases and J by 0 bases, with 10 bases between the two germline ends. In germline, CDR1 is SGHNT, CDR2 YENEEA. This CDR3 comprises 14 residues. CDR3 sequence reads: CASRGGVSTDTQYF. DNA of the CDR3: TGTGCCAGCAGAGGCGGGGTAAGCACAGATACGCAGTATTTT.

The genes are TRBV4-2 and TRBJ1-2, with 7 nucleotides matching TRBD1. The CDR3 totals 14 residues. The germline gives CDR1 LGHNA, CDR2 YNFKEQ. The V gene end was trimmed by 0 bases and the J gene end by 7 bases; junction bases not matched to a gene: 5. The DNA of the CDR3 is TGTGCCAGCAGCCAAGATAGAGGGGGCCGTGGCTACACCTTC. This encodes CASSQDRGGRGYTF.

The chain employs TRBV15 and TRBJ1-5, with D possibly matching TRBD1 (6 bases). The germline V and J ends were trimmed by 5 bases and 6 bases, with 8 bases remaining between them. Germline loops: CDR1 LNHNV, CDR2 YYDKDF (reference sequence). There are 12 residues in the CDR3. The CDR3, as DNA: TGTGCCACCAGCGGGGGCCCTCAGCCCCAGCATTTT. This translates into CATSGGPQPQHF.

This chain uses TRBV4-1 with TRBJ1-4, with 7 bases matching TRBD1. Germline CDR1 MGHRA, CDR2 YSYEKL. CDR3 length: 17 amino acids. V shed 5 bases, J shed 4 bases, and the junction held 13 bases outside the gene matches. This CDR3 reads CASSSNRGPHRNEKLFF. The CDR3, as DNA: TGCGCCAGCAGCTCTAACAGGGGTCCACATCGTAATGAAAAACTGTTTTTT.

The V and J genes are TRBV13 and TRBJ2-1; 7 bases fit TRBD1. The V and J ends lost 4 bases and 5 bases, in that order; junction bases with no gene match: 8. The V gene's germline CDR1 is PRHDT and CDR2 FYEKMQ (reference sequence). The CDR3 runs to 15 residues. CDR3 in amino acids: CASSSGQLTHNEQFF. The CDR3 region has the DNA TGTGCCAGCAGCTCGGGACAGCTAACCCACAATGAGCAGTTCTTC.

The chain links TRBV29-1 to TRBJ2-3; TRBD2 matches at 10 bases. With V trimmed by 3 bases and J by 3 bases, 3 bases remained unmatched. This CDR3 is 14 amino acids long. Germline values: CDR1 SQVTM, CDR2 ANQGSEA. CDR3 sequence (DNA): TGCAGCGTTGAGGCTAGCGGGGGAACAGATACGCAGTATTTT. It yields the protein CSVEASGGTDTQYF.

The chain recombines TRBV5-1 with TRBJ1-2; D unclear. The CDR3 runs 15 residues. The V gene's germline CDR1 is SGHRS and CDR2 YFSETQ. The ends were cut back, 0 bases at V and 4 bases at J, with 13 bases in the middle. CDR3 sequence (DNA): TGCGCCAGCAGCTTGGAGGTCGGGTCGGTCTATGGCTACACCTTC. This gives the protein CASSLEVGSVYGYTF.

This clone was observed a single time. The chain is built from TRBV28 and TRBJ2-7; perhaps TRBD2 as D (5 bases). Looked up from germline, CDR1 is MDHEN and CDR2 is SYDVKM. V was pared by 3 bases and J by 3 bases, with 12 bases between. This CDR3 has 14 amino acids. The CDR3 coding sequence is TGTGCCAGCAGTTTTCTTCCGGGGAGCTACGAGCAGTACTTC. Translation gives CASSFLPGSYEQYF.